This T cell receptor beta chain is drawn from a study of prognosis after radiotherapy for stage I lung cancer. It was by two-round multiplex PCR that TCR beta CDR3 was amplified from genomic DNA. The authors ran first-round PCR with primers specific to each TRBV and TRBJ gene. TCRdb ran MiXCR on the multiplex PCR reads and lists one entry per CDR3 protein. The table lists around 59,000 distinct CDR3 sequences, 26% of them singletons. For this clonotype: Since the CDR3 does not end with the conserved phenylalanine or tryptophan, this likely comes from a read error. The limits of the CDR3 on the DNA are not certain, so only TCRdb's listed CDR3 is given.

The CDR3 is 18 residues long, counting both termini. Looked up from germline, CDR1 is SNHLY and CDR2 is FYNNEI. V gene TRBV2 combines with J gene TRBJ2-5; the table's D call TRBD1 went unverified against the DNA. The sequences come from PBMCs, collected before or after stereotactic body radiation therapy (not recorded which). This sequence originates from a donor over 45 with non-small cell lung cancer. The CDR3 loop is CASSEGFTGTGGKETEYY.